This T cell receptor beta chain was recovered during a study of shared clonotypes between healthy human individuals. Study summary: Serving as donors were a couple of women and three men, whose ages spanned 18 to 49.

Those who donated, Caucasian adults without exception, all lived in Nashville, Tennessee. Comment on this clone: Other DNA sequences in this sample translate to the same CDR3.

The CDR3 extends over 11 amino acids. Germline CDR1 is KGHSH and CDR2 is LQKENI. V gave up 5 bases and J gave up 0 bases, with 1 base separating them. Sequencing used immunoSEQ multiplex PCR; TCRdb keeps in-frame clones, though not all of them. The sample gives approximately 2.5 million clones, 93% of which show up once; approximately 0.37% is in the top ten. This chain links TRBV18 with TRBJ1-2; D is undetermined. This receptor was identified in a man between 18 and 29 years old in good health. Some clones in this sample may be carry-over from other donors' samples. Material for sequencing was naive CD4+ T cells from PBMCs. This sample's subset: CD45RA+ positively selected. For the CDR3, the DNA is TGTGCCAGCTCATCTAACTATGGCTACACCTTC. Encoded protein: CASSSNYGYTF. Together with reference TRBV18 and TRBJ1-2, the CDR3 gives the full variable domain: NAGVMQNPRHLVRRRGQEARLRCSPMKGHSHVYWYRQLPEEGLKFMVYLQKENIIDESGMPKERFSAEFPKEGPSILRIQQVVRGDSAAYFCASSSNYGYTFGSGTRLTVV.